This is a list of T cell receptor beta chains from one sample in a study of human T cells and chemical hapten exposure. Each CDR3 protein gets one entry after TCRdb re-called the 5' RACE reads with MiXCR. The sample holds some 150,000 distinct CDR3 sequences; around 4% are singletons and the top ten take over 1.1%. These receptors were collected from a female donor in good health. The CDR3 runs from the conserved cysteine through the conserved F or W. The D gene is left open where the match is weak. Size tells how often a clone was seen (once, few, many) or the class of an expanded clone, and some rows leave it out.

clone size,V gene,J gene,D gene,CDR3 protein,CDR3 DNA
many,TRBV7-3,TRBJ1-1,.,CASSVMGGPNEAFF,TGTGCCAGCAGCGTCATGGGCGGGCCTAATGAAGCTTTCTTT
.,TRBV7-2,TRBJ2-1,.,CASSLAWQGSSEQFF,TGTGCCAGCAGCTTAGCTTGGCAGGGGAGTAGTGAGCAGTTCTTC
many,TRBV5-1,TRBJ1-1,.,CASSLMVPGNTEAFF,TGCGCCAGCAGCTTGATGGTGCCGGGGAACACTGAAGCTTTCTTT
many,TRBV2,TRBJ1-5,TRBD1,CASTTDRGYQPQHF,TGTGCCAGCACCACCGACAGGGGGTATCAGCCCCAGCATTTT
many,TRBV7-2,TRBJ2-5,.,CASSIQGRKETQYF,TGTGCCAGCAGCATCCAGGGACGAAAAGAGACCCAGTACTTC
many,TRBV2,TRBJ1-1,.,CASSPGPNPPEAFF,TGTGCCAGCAGTCCCGGGCCAAATCCCCCTGAAGCTTTCTTT
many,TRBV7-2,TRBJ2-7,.,CASSLVGRYEQYF,TGTGCCAGCAGCTTAGTGGGCAGATACGAGCAGTACTTC
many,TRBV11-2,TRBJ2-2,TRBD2,CASSSLGGGTGELFF,TGTGCCAGCAGCTCCCTCGGCGGGGGCACCGGGGAGCTGTTTTTT
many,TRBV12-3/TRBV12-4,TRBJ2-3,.,CASSLERGVGTDTQYF,TGTGCCAGCAGTTTAGAAAGGGGAGTGGGCACAGATACGCAGTATTTT
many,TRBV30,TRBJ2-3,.,CAWSALGDTQYF,TGTGCCTGGAGTGCCCTGGGAGATACGCAGTATTTT
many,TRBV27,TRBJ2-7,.,CASSPNTYEQYF,TGTGCCAGCAGTCCGAACACTTACGAGCAGTACTTC
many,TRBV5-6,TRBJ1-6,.,CASSADLLGNSPLHF,TGTGCCAGCAGCGCAGACCTACTTGGTAATTCACCCCTCCACTTT
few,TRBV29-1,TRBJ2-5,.,CSVLVDPLQETQYF,TGCAGCGTTTTGGTTGACCCTCTACAAGAGACCCAGTACTTC
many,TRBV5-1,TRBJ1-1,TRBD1,CASSLAQGLVTEAFF,TGCGCCAGCAGCTTGGCACAGGGGTTGGTCACTGAAGCTTTCTTT
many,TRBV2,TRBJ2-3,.,CASSESGPTDTQYF,TGTGCCAGCAGTGAATCGGGGCCCACAGATACGCAGTATTTT
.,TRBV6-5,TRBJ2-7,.,CASSYGGASYEQYF,TGTGCCAGCAGTTACGGGGGGGCCTCCTACGAGCAGTACTTC
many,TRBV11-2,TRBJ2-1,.,CASSATTGLSYNEQFF,TGTGCCAGCAGCGCAACAACAGGCCTCTCCTACAATGAGCAGTTCTTC
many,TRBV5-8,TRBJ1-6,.,CASSLTDRSPLHF,TGTGCCAGCAGCTTGACGGACAGATCACCCCTCCACTTT
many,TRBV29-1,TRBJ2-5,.,CSVEQGYETQYF,TGCAGCGTTGAACAGGGTTATGAGACCCAGTACTTC
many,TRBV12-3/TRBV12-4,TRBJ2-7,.,CASSLGNPEQYF,TGTGCCAGCAGTTTAGGGAACCCCGAGCAGTACTTC
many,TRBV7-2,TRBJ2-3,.,CASSPQADTQYF,TGTGCCAGCAGCCCACAGGCAGATACGCAGTATTTT
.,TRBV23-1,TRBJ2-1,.,CASSQPQLENEQFF,TGCGCCAGCAGTCAACCGCAGCTCGAGAATGAGCAGTTCTTC
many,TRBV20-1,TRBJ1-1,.,CSASLVGYMNTEAFF,TGCAGTGCTAGTCTCGTAGGATACATGAACACTGAAGCTTTCTTT
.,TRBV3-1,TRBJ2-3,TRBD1,CASSPRGLGGTDTQYF,TGTGCCAGCAGCCCAAGGGGGCTAGGCGGCACAGATACGCAGTATTTT